One and the same sample provided the 9 T cell receptor beta chains below, sequenced in a study of blood T cell repertoires in COVID-19. Assay used: immunoSEQ multiplex PCR; TCRdb lists only in-frame clones, some missing. The repertoire has roughly 340,000 clones, more than 75% of them found once; the top ten carry approximately 1.8%. The sample was PBMCs or T cells enriched from blood (not recorded which). Every receptor here comes from a man aged 40-55 years in a cohort exposed to, infected with or recovered from COVID-19 (not recorded which).

This clone was seen a single time. V usage is TRBV20-1 and J usage is TRBJ2-3; D may be TRBD2 (6 bases). V lost 5 bases, J lost 8 bases, and 8 bases lay in between. The CDR3 spans 10 residues. Per the germline V gene, CDR1 is DFQATT and CDR2 is SNEGSKA (reference sequence). For the CDR3, the DNA is TGCAGTGCTGCGGAGGGTACGCAGTATTTT. This codes for CSAAEGTQYF.

The V gene is TRBV5-6, the J gene TRBJ2-1, with 7 positions matching TRBD1. The CDR3 runs 13 residues. The V and J ends lost 4 bases and 6 bases, in that order; junction bases with no gene match: 4. CDR1 is SGHDT, CDR2 YYEEEE, per germline. For the CDR3, the DNA is TGTGCCAGCAGCGCTGGACAGGCCAATGAGCAGTTCTTC. This sequence encodes CASSAGQANEQFF.

V and J are TRBV7-2 and TRBJ1-1; D uncertain. The germline V gene encodes CDR1 SGHTA and CDR2 FQGNSA. V lost 1 base, J lost 0 bases, and 9 bases lay in between. This CDR3 spans 15 amino acids. The CDR3 coding sequence is TGTGCCAGCAGCTTAGGGCCTCTGTTGAACACTGAAGCTTTCTTT. Translated: CASSLGPLLNTEAFF.

The V call is TRBV5-5, the J call TRBJ2-2; D gene ambiguous. Trimming stripped 2 bases from V and 0 bases from J, with 11 bases between. Germline assignment: CDR1 SGHKS and CDR2 YYEKEE (reference sequence). CDR3 length: 16 residues. As DNA, the CDR3 is TGTGCCAGCAGCTTCGAGATATTCGCGAACACCGGGGAGCTGTTTTTT. Translation: CASSFEIFANTGELFF.

The chain links TRBV10-3 to TRBJ1-6; TRBD1 matches 7 bases. The CDR3 length is 13 residues. Germline V gene lookup returns CDR1 ENHRY and CDR2 SYGVKD. J was trimmed by 9 bases and V by 9 bases; bases with no gene match: 8. The CDR3 DNA reads TGTGCCATTGGACAGGCGCAATCTTCACCCCTCCACTTT. Translation gives CAIGQAQSSPLHF.

The gene calls are TRBV28 and TRBJ2-7; 8 bases match TRBD1. Germline CDR1 MDHEN, CDR2 SYDVKM. The CDR3 has 13 amino acids. The ends lost 3 bases at V and 6 bases at J; junction bases unmatched: 4. In nucleotides, the CDR3 is TGTGCCAGCAGTTTCAGAACAGGGGGCGAGCAGTACTTC. Translation gives CASSFRTGGEQYF.

This chain links TRBV2 with TRBJ2-3; 10 bases line up with TRBD1. Germline CDR1 SNHLY, CDR2 FYNNEI. Unmatched junction bases numbered 11, after V lost 5 bases and J lost 9 bases. This CDR3 comprises 15 residues. CDR3 loop: CASSSPGQGSGTQYF. In DNA, the CDR3 is TGTGCCAGCAGTTCACCGGGACAGGGGTCAGGGACGCAGTATTTT.

This chain links TRBV27 with TRBJ2-2, with 10 bases identical to TRBD2. With V trimmed by 6 bases and J by 5 bases, 3 bases remained unmatched. Germline-derived CDR1 and CDR2 are MNHEY and SMNVEV (reference sequence). This CDR3 is 14 amino acids long. The CDR3 DNA is TGTGCCAGCAGCGTACTAGCGGGGACCGGGGAGCTGTTTTTT. It is translated as CASSVLAGTGELFF.

The rearrangement uses TRBV28 and TRBJ1-5; 7 bases align to TRBD1. The germline V gene has CDR1 MDHEN and CDR2 SYDVKM. The CDR3 covers 15 residues. J was trimmed by 0 bases and V by 9 bases; bases with no gene match: 8. The CDR3 DNA sequence: TGTGCCAGTCGGACAGGAGATTATAGCAATCAGCCCCAGCATTTT. This translates into CASRTGDYSNQPQHF.